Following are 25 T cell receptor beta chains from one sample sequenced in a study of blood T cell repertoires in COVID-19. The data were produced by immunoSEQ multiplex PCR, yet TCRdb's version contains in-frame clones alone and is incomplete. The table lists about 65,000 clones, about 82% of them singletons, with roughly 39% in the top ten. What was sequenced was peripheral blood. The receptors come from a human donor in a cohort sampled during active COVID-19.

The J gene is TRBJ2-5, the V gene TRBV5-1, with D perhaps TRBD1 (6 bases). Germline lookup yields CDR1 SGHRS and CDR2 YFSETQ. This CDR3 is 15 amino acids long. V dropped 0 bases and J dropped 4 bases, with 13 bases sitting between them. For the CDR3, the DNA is TGCGCCAGCAGCTTGGGAGCTAGCAGGGGAGAGACCCAGTACTTC. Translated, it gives CASSLGASRGETQYF.

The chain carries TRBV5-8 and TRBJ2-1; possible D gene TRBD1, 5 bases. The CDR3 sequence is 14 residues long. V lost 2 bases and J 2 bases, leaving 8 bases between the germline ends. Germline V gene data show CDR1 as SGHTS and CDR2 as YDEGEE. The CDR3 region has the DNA TGTGCCAGCAGCTTCAGGGCCCCCTACAATGAGCAGTTCTTC. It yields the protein CASSFRAPYNEQFF.

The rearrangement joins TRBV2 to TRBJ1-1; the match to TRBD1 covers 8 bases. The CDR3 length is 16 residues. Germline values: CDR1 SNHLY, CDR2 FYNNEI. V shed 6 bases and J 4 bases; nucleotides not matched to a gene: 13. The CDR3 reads CASRNKLRTGGTEAFF. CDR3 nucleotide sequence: TGTGCCAGCAGAAACAAGCTCCGAACAGGGGGCACTGAAGCTTTCTTT.

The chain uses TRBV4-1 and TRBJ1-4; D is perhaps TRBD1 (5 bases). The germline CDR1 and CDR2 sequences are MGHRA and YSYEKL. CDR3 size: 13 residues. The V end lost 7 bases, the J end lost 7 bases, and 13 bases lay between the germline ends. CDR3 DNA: TGCGCCAGCACCAAAGGGGTACGTGAAAAACTGTTTTTT. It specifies CASTKGVREKLFF.

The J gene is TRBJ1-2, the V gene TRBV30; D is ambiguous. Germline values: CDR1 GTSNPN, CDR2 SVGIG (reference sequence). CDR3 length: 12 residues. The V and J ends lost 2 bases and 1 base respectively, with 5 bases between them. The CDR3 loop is CAWSNNNYGYTF. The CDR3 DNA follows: TGTGCCTGGAGTAATAATAACTATGGCTACACCTTC.

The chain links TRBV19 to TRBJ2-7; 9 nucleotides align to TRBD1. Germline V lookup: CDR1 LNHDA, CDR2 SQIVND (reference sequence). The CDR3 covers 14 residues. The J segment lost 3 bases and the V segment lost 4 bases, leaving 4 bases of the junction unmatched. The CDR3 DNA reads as TGTGCCAGTAGTAGACAGGGGGGGGACTACGAGCAGTACTTC. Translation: CASSRQGGDYEQYF.

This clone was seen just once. The DNA for the CDR3 is TGTGCCAGCAGCCAGATGACAGGGGAGACCCAGTACTTC. As protein: CASSQMTGETQYF. The chain combines TRBV3-1 (or the pseudogene TRBV3-2) with TRBJ2-5; TRBD1 agrees at 7 bases. CDR1 and CDR2 from the germline V gene are LGHDT and YNNKEL (reference sequence). The length of the CDR3 is 13 residues. V lost 3 bases to trimming and J lost 5 bases; unmatched junction nucleotides: 3.

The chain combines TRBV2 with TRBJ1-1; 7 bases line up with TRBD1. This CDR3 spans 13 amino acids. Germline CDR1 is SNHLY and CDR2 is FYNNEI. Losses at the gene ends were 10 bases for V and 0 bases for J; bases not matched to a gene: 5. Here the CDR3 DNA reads TGTGCCACCAGAGACAGGGTGAACACTGAAGCTTTCTTT. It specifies CATRDRVNTEAFF.

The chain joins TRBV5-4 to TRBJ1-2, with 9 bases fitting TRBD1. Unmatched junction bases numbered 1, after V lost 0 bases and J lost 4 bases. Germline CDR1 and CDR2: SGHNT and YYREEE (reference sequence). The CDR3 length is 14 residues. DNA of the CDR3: TGTGCCAGCAGCTTGGACAGGGGGCCCTATGGCTACACCTTC. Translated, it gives CASSLDRGPYGYTF.

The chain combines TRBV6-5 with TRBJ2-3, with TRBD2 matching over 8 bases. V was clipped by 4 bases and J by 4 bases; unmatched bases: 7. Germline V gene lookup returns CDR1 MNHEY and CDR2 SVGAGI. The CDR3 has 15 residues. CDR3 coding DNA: TGTGCCAGCAGTTCAACCCTGACTAGCGCAGATACGCAGTATTTT. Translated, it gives CASSSTLTSADTQYF.

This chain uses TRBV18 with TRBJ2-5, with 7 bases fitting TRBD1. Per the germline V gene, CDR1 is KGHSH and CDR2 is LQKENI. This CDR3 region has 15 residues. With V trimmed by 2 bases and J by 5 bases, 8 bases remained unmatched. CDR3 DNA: TGTGCCAGCTCACCAGGGCGCAGGGGACAGGAGACCCAGTACTTC. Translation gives CASSPGRRGQETQYF.

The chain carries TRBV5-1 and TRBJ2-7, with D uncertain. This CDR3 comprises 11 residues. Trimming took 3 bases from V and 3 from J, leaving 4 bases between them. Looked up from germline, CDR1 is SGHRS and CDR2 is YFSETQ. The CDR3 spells CASSSRYEQYF. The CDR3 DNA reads TGCGCCAGCAGCTCCCGCTACGAGCAGTACTTC.

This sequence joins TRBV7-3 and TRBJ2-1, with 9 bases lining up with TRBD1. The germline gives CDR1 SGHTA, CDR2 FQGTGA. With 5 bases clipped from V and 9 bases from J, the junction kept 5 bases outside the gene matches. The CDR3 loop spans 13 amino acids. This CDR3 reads CASSPGQGSEQFF. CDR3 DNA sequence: TGTGCCAGCAGCCCCGGACAGGGGAGTGAGCAGTTCTTC.

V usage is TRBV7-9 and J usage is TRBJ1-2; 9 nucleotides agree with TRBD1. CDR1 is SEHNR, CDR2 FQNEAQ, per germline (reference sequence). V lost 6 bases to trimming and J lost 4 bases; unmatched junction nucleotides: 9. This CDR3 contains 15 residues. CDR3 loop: CASRLTGGVSYGYTF. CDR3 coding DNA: TGTGCCAGCAGGTTAACAGGGGGCGTAAGCTATGGCTACACCTTC.

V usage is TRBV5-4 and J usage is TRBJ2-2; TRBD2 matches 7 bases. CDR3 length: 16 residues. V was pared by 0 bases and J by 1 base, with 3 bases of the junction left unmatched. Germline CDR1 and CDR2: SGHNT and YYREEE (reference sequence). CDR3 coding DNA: TGTGCCAGCAGCTTGGCGGGCGGGGGGAACACCGGGGAGCTGTTTTTT. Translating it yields CASSLAGGGNTGELFF.

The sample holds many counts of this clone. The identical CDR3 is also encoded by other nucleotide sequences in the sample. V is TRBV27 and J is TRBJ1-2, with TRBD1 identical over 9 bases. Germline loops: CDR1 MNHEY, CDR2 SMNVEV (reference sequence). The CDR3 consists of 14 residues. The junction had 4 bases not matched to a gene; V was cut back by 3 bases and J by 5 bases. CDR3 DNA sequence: TGTGCCAGCAGTTTCTCTGGGACAGGGTATGGCTACACCTTC. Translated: CASSFSGTGYGYTF.

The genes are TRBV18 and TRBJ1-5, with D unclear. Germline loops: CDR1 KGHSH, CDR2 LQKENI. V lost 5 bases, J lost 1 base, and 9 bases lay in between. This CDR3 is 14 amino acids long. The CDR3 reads CASSAQESNQPQHF. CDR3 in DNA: TGTGCCAGCTCAGCACAAGAGAGCAATCAGCCCCAGCATTTT.

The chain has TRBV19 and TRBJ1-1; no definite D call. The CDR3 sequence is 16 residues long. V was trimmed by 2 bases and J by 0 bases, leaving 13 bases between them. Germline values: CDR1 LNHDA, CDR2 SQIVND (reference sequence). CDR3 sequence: CASSIRSGEMNTEAFF. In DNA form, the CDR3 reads TGTGCCAGTAGTATAAGGTCCGGGGAAATGAACACTGAAGCTTTCTTT.

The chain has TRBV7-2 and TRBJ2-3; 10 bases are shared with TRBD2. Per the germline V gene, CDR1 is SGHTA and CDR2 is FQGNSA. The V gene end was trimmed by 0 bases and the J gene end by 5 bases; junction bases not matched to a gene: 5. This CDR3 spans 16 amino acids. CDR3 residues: CASSLAPSGGRDTQYF. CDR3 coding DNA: TGTGCCAGCAGCTTAGCGCCTAGCGGGGGCCGAGATACGCAGTATTTT.

CDR3 nucleotides: TGTGCCAGCAGCTATGTGCGGGGGAAAGCAGATACGCAGTATTTT. It codes for CASSYVRGKADTQYF. The chain uses TRBV11-2 and TRBJ2-3; 7 bases match TRBD2. The CDR3 loop spans 15 amino acids. V dropped 4 bases and J dropped 4; count of bases not matched to a gene: 8. Germline-derived CDR1 and CDR2 are SGHAT and FQNNGV.

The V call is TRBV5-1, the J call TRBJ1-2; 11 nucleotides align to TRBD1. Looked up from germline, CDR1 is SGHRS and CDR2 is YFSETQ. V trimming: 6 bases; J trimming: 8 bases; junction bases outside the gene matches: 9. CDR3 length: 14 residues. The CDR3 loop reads CASKLSGTGGGYTF. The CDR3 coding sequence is TGCGCCAGCAAGTTATCCGGGACAGGGGGAGGCTACACCTTC.

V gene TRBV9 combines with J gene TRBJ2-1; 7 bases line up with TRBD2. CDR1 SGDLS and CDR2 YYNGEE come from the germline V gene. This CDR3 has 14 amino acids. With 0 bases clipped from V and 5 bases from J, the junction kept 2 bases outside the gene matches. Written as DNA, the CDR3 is TGTGCCAGCAGCGTAGGCGGGAGAAACAATGAGCAGTTCTTC. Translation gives CASSVGGRNNEQFF.

In nucleotides, the CDR3 is TGCAGTGCTAGTGTTAGTCCGGGAAAAAACATTCAGTACTTC. Translating it yields CSASVSPGKNIQYF. The chain has TRBV20-1 and TRBJ2-4; the D gene is possibly TRBD2 (5 bases). The germline V gene has CDR1 DFQATT and CDR2 SNEGSKA (reference sequence). Between the trimmed V and J ends, which lost 3 bases and 4 bases, there was a span of 13 bases. This CDR3 contains 14 residues.

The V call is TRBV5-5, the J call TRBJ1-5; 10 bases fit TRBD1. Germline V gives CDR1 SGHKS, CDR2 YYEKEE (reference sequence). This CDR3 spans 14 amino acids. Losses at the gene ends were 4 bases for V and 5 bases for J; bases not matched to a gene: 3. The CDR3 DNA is TGTGCCAGCAGCAGGACAGGGGGGCATCAGCCCCAGCATTTT. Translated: CASSRTGGHQPQHF.

CDR3 loop: CASSVGTGGTEAFF. The CDR3 nucleotides are TGTGCCAGCAGCGTAGGGACAGGGGGAACTGAAGCTTTCTTT. The gene calls are TRBV9 and TRBJ1-1; 10 positions match TRBD1. Germline assignment: CDR1 SGDLS and CDR2 YYNGEE. The CDR3 has 14 residues. J gave up 5 bases and V 0 bases, and 1 base lay outside the gene matches.